This T cell receptor beta chain was found in a study of OX40 agonist ivuxolimab in advanced cancers. Trimming took off 4 bases at V and 1 base at J, with 13 bases between the two ends. The CDR3 loop spans 15 amino acids. Germline CDR1 KGHSH, CDR2 LQKENI. The method was immunoSEQ multiplex PCR; TCRdb's version includes in-frame clones alone and lacks a portion of them. This table has around 30,000 clones, roughly nine tenths appearing once. The rearrangement uses TRBV18 and TRBJ2-5; either TRBD1 or TRBD2 may fit D (5 bases each). Source: CD4+ or CD8+ T cells sorted from blood, taken in a trial of the OX40 agonist ivuxolimab. The sequence came from an adult with an advanced solid tumor such as melanoma, head and neck, liver or kidney cancer. CDR3 in amino acids: CASSLGTRPQETQYF. CDR3 sequence (DNA): TGTGCCAGCTCACTCGGGACCCGTCCCCAAGAGACCCAGTACTTC.